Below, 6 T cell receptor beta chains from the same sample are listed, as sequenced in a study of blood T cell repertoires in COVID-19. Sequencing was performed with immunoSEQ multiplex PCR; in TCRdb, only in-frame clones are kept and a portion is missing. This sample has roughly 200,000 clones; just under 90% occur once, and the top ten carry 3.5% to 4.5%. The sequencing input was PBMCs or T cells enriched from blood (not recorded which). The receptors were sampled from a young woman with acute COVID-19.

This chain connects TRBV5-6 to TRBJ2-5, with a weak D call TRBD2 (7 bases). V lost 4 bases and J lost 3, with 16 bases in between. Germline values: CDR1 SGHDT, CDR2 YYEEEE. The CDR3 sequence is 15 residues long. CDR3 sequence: CASSPVGGPEETQYF. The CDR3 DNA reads TGTGCCAGCAGCCCCGTGGGGGGGCCCGAAGAGACCCAGTACTTC.

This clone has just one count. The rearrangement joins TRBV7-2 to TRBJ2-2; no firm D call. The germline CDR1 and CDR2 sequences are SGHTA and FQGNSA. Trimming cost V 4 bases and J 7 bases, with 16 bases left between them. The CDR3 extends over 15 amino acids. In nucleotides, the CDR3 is TGTGCCAGCAGCTCACGCGTTACAGAAAACGGGGAGCTGTTTTTT. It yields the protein CASSSRVTENGELFF.

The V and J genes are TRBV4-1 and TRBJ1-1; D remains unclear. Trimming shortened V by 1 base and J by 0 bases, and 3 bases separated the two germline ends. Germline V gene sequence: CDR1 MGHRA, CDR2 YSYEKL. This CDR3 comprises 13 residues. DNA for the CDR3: TGCGCCAGCAGCCAAGGAGTGAACACTGAAGCTTTCTTT. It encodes CASSQGVNTEAFF.

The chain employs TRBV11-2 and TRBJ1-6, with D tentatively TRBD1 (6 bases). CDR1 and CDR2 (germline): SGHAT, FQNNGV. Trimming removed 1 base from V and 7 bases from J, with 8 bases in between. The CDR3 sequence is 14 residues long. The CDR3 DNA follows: TGTGCCAGCAGCTTAGGAGGGGGAAATTCACCCCTCCACTTT. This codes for CASSLGGGNSPLHF.

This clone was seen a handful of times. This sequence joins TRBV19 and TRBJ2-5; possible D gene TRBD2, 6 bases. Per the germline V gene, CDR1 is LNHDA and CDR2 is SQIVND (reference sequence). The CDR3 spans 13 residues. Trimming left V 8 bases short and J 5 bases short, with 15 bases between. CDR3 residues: CASAGPGRETQYF. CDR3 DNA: TGTGCCAGTGCGGGGCCGGGAAGGGAGACCCAGTACTTC.

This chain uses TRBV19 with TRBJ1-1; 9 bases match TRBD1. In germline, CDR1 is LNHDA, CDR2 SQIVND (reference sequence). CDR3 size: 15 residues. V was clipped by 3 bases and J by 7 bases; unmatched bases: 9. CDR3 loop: CASSIAPWTGVEAFF. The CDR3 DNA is TGTGCCAGTAGTATTGCCCCCTGGACAGGGGTTGAAGCTTTCTTT.